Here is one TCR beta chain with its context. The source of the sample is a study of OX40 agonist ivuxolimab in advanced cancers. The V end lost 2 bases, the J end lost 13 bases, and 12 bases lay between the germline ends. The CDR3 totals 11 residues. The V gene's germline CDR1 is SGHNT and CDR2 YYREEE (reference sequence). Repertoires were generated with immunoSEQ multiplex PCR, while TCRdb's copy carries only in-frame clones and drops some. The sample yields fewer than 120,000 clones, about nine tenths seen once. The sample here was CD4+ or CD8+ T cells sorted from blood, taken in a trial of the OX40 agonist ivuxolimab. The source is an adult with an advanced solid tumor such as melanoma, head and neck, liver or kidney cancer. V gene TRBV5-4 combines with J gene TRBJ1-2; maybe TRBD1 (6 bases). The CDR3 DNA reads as TGTGCCAGCAGCTTTGAGACAGGAACCACCTTC. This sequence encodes CASSFETGTTF.